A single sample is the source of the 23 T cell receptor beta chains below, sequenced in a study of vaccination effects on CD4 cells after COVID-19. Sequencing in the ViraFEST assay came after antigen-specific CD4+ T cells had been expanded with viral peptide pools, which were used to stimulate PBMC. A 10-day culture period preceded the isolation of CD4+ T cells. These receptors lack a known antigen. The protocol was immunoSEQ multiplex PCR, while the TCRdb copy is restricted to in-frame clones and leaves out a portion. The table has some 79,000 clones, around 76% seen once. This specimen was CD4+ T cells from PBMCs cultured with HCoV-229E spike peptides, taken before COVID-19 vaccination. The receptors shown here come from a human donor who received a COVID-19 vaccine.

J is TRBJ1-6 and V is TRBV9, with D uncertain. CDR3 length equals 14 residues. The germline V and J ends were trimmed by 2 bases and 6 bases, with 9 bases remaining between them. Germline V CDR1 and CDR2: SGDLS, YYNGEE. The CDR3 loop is CASSVLGSNSPLHF. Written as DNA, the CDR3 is TGTGCCAGCAGCGTTTTAGGCTCTAATTCACCCCTCCACTTT.

The DNA for the CDR3 is TGTGCCAGCAGCAATGGCGGGACAGGCGTCGGAGAGACCCAGTACTTC. Amino acid sequence: CASSNGGTGVGETQYF. The genes are TRBV7-9 and TRBJ2-5; 8 nucleotides line up with TRBD1. The CDR3 sequence is 16 residues long. Germline loops: CDR1 SEHNR, CDR2 FQNEAQ (reference sequence). Trimming at V came to 5 bases and at J to 4 bases, leaving 12 bases not matched to a gene.

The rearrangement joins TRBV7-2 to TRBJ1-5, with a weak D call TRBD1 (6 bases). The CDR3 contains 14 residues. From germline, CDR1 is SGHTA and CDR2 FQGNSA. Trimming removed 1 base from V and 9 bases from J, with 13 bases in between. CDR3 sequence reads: CASSLGQALRPQHF. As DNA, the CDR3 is TGTGCCAGCAGCTTAGGACAGGCGTTGCGGCCCCAGCATTTT.

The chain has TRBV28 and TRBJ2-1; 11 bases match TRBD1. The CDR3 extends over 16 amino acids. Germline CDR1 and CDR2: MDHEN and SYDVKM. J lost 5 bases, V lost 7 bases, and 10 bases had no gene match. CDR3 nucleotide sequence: TGTGCCAGCACCCCTTTCGGACAGGGGGCAAACAATGAGCAGTTCTTC. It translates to CASTPFGQGANNEQFF.

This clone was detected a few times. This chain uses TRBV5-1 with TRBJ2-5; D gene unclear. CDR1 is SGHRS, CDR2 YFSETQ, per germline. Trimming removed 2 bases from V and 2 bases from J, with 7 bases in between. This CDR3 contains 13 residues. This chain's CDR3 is CASSFRVQETQYF. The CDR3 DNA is TGCGCCAGCAGCTTCAGAGTTCAAGAGACCCAGTACTTC.

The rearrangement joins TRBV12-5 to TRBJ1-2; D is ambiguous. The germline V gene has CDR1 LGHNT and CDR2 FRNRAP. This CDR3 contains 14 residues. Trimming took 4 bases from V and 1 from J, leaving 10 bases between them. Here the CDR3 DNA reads TGTGCTAGTGGTTCGGACCGCGGTAACTATGGCTACACCTTC. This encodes CASGSDRGNYGYTF.

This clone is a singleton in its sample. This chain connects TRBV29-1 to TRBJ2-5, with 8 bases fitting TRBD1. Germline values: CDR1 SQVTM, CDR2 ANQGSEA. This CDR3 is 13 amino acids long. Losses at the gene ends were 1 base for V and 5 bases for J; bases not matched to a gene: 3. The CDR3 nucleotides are TGCAGCGTTGAAGGACAGGGGAGGGAGACCCAGTACTTC. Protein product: CSVEGQGRETQYF.

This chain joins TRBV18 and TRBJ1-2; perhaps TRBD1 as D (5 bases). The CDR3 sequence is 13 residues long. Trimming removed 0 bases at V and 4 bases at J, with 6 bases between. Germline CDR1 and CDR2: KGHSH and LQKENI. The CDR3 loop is CASSPPGLYGYTF. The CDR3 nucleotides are TGTGCCAGCTCACCACCGGGGCTCTATGGCTACACCTTC.

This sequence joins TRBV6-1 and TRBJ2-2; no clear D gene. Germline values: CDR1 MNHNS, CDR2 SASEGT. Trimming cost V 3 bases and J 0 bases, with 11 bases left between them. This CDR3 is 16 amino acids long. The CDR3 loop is CASSDVISANTGELFF. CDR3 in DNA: TGTGCCAGCAGTGATGTGATTTCAGCGAACACCGGGGAGCTGTTTTTT.

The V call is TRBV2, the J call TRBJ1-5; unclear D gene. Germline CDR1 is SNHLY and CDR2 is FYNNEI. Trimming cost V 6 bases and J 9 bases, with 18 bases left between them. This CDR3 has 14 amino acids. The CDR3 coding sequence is TGTGCCAGCAGCCCGGACTACAACATCTCGCCCCAGCATTTT. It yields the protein CASSPDYNISPQHF.

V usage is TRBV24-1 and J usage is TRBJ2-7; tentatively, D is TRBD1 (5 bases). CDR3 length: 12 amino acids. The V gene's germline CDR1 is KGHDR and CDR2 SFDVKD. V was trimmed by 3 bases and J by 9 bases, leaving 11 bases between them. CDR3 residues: CATSDTGGRQYV. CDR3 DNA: TGTGCCACCAGTGATACAGGCGGCCGGCAGTACGTC.

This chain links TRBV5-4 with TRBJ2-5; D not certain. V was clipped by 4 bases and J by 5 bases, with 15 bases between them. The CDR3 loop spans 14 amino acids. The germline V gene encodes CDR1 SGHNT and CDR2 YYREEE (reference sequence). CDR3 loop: CASSLAGIGETQYF. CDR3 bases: TGTGCCAGCAGCCTGGCCGGAATTGGGGAGACCCAGTACTTC.

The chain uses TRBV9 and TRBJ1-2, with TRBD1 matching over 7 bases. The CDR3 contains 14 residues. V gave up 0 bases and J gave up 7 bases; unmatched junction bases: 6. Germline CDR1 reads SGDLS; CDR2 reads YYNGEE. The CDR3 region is CASSVVGTAGGYTF. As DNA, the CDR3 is TGTGCCAGCAGCGTAGTAGGGACAGCGGGTGGCTACACCTTC.

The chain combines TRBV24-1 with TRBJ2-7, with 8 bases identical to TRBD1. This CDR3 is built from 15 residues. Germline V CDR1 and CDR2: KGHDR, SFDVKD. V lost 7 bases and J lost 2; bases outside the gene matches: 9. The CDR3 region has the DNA TGTGCCACCAGCGGTAAGACAGGGGTGACCTACGAGCAGTACGTC. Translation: CATSGKTGVTYEQYV.

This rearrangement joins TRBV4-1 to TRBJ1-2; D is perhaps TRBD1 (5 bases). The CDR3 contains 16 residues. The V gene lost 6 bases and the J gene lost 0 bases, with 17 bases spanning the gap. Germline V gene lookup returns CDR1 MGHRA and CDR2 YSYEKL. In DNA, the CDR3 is TGCGCCAGCAGACTCCCCGGGACCGGGACTAACTATGGCTACACCTTC. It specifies CASRLPGTGTNYGYTF.

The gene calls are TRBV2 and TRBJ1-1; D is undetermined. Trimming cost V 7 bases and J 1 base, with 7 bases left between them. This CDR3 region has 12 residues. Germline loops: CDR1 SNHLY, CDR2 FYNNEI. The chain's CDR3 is CASNTANTEAFF. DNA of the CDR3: TGTGCCAGCAACACAGCGAACACTGAAGCTTTCTTT.

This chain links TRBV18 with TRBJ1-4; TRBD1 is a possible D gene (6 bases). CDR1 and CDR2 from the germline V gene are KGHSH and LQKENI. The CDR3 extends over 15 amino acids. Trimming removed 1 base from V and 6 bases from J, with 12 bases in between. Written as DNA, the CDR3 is TGTGCCAGCTCACCACGACAGGCGGGGGATGAAAAACTGTTTTTT. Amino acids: CASSPRQAGDEKLFF.

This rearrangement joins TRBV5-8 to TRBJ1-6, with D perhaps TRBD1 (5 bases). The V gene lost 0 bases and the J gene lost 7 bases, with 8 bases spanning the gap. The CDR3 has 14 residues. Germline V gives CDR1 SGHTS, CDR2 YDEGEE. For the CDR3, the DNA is TGTGCCAGCAGCTTGGAAGGGGAGAATTCACCCCTCCACTTT. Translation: CASSLEGENSPLHF.

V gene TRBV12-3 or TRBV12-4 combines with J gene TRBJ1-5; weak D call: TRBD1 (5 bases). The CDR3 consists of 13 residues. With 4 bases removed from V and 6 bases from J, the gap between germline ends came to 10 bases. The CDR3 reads CASSSSGVQPQHF. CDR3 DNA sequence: TGTGCCAGCAGTTCGTCGGGGGTTCAGCCCCAGCATTTT.

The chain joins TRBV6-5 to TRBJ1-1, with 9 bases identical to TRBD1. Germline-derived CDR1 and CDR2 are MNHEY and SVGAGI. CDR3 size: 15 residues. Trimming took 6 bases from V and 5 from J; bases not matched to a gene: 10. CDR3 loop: CASRTYRGPGTEAFF. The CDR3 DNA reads TGTGCCAGCAGGACGTACAGGGGGCCGGGAACTGAAGCTTTCTTT.

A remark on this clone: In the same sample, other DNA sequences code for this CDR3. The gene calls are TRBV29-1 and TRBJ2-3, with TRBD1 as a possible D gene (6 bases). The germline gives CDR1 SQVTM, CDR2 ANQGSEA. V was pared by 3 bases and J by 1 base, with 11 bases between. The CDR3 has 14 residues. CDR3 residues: CSVDFPGGTDTQYF. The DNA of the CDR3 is TGCAGCGTTGATTTTCCAGGGGGCACAGATACGCAGTATTTT.

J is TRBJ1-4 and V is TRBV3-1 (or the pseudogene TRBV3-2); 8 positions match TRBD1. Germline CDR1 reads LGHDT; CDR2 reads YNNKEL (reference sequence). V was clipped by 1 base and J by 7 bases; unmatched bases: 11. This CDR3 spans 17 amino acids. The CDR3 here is CASSQGFIQTGVEKLFF. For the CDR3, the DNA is TGTGCCAGCAGCCAAGGCTTTATTCAGACAGGGGTTGAAAAACTGTTTTTT.

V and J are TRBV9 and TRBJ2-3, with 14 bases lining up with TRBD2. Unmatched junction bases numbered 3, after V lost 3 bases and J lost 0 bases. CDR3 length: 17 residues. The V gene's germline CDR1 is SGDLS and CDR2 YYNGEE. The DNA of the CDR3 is TGTGCCAGCAGCGGGACTAGCGGGGGGTCTAGCACAGATACGCAGTATTTT. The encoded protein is CASSGTSGGSSTDTQYF.